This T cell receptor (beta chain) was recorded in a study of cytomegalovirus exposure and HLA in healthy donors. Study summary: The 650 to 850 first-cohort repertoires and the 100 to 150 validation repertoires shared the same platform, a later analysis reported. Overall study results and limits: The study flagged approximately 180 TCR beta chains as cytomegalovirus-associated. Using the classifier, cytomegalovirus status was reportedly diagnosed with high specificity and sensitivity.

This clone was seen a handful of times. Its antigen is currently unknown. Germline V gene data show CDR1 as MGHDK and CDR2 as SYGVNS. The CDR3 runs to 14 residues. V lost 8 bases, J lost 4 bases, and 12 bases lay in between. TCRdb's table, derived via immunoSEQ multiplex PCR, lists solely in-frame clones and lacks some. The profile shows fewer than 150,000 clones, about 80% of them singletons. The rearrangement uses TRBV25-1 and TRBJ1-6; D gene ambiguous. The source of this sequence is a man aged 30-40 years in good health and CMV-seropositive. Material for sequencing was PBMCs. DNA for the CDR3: TGTGCCAGCTCAGATTCAACGTATAATTCACCCCTCCACTTT. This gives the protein CASSDSTYNSPLHF. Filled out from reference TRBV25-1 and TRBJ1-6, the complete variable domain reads EADIYQTPRYLVIGTGKKITLECSQTMGHDKMYWYQQDPGMELHLIHYSYGVNSTEKGDLSSESTVSRIRTEHFPLTLESARPSHTSQYLCASSDSTYNSPLHFGNGTRLTVT.